Listed here are 25 T cell receptor beta chains from one sample, sequenced in a study of control samples from healthy donors and cancer patients. Method: immunoSEQ multiplex PCR; TCRdb's copy keeps in-frame clones and lacks some. This repertoire shows about 72,000 clones, around 92% found once; its top ten account for 5% to 6.5%. Sequencing was done on a sample of blood. The receptors come from an older woman in good health.

V is TRBV2 and J is TRBJ2-6; D gene uncertain. The CDR3 spans 15 residues. Looked up from germline, CDR1 is SNHLY and CDR2 is FYNNEI. V was cut by 5 bases and J by 0 bases, with 8 bases left in between. The CDR3 coding sequence is TGTGCCAGCAGTCGCACTTTCTCTGGGGCCAACGTCCTGACTTTC. Amino acids: CASSRTFSGANVLTF.

The chain employs TRBV19 and TRBJ2-4; TRBD1 is a possible D gene (5 bases). The V end was cut by 4 bases, the J end by 4 bases, with 17 bases between. This CDR3 region has 16 residues. Germline lookup yields CDR1 LNHDA and CDR2 SQIVND (reference sequence). The CDR3 nucleotides read TGTGCCAGTAGTACTGTCCACCCAGGGTCGAAAAACATTCAGTACTTC. Its translation: CASSTVHPGSKNIQYF. Full variable domain (outside the CDR3, taken from reference TRBV19 and TRBJ2-4): DGGITQSPKYLFRKEGQNVTLSCEQNLNHDAMYWYRQDPGQGLRLIYYSQIVNDFQKGDIAEGYSVSREKKESFPLTVTSAQKNPTAFYLCASSTVHPGSKNIQYFGAGTRLSVL.

The gene calls are TRBV28 and TRBJ1-5; D uncertain. The CDR3 spans 13 residues. V was shortened by 2 bases and J by 5 bases, with 7 bases between the two germline ends. Germline V gene lookup returns CDR1 MDHEN and CDR2 SYDVKM. CDR3 coding DNA: TGTGCCAGCAGTTTAATTAGGGATCAGCCCCAGCATTTT. Its translation is CASSLIRDQPQHF.

The V gene is TRBV11-2, the J gene TRBJ2-2; D uncertain. Germline values: CDR1 SGHAT, CDR2 FQNNGV. V was cut by 0 bases and J by 2 bases, with 16 bases left in between. This CDR3 spans 18 amino acids. CDR3: CASSLDPSSAVNTGELFF. CDR3 coding DNA: TGTGCCAGCAGCTTAGATCCGAGTTCGGCAGTTAACACCGGGGAGCTGTTTTTT.

V gene TRBV18 combines with J gene TRBJ2-5, with 10 bases lining up with TRBD1. The germline CDR1 and CDR2 sequences are KGHSH and LQKENI. CDR3 size: 16 residues. J was trimmed by 1 base and V by 3 bases; bases with no gene match: 5. DNA for the CDR3: TGTGCCAGCTCACCTAGGGACAGGGGTGGCCAAGAGACCCAGTACTTC. This gives the protein CASSPRDRGGQETQYF.

The chain employs TRBV5-1 and TRBJ2-7; the D is unclear. Germline V gene data show CDR1 as SGHRS and CDR2 as YFSETQ. V dropped 0 bases and J dropped 6 bases, with 13 bases sitting between them. The CDR3 is 14 residues long. The CDR3 bases are TGCGCCAGCAGCTTGGGATCCTATTACGGCGAGCAGTACTTC. Protein sequence: CASSLGSYYGEQYF. Supplemented by reference TRBV5-1 and TRBJ2-7, the full variable domain reads KAGVTQTPRYLIKTRGQQVTLSCSPISGHRSVSWYQQTPGQGLQFLFEYFSETQRNKGNFPGRFSGRQFSNSRSEMNVSTLELGDSALYLCASSLGSYYGEQYFGPGTRLTVT.

This chain joins TRBV19 and TRBJ1-1; 9 bases are a match to TRBD1. Losses at the gene ends were 5 bases for V and 5 bases for J; bases not matched to a gene: 9. CDR1 is LNHDA and CDR2 is SQIVND in the germline V gene (reference sequence). CDR3 length: 15 amino acids. The CDR3 sequence: CASSGTGQGFTEAFF. Here the CDR3 DNA reads TGTGCCAGTAGTGGTACCGGACAGGGGTTTACTGAAGCTTTCTTT.

The chain uses TRBV30 and TRBJ2-7; either TRBD1 or TRBD2 may supply D (5 bases each). Germline lookup yields CDR1 GTSNPN and CDR2 SVGIG (reference sequence). Trimming took off 2 bases at V and 6 bases at J, with 14 bases between the two ends. CDR3 length: 13 amino acids. This CDR3 reads CAWSFLPGREQYF. For the CDR3, the DNA is TGTGCCTGGAGTTTCTTACCGGGACGCGAGCAGTACTTC.

J is TRBJ2-2 and V is TRBV9, with no clear D. With 0 bases removed from V and 7 bases from J, the gap between germline ends came to 10 bases. Germline CDR1 is SGDLS and CDR2 is YYNGEE. CDR3 size: 14 residues. CDR3 in DNA: TGTGCCAGCAGCGTAGTGTCTCGAGACGGGGAGCTGTTTTTT. It specifies CASSVVSRDGELFF.

The V and J genes are TRBV2 and TRBJ2-7; D is ambiguous. The CDR3 extends over 13 amino acids. Germline V lookup: CDR1 SNHLY, CDR2 FYNNEI. Trimming removed 7 bases at V and 6 bases at J, with 16 bases between. In nucleotides, the CDR3 is TGTGCCAGCACGTTCTCCGTAGTCGGCGAGCAGTACTTC. Its translation: CASTFSVVGEQYF.

In its sample, this clone is medium-sized (0.01 to 0.1%). The V and J genes are TRBV7-9 and TRBJ2-5, with no clear D. Trimming left V 1 base short and J 1 base short, with 7 bases between. Germline-derived CDR1 and CDR2 are SEHNR and FQNEAQ (reference sequence). CDR3 length: 14 residues. CDR3 in amino acids: CASSLVQAQETQYF. In DNA, the CDR3 is TGTGCCAGCAGCTTAGTGCAGGCCCAAGAGACCCAGTACTTC.

The chain couples TRBV9 to TRBJ1-4; 8 bases are a match to TRBD1. This CDR3 is built from 12 residues. Germline V gene data show CDR1 as SGDLS and CDR2 as YYNGEE. The ends lost 3 bases at V and 10 bases at J; junction bases unmatched: 2. The CDR3 region has the DNA TGTGCCAGCAGCGCACAGGGGGGAAAACTGTTTTTT. Translated, it gives CASSAQGGKLFF.

The CDR3 spells CASADSSRGYTF. Written as DNA, the CDR3 is TGTGCCAGTGCTGACAGCTCTCGTGGCTACACCTTC. The V gene is TRBV19, the J gene TRBJ1-2; D might be TRBD1 (5 bases). This CDR3 has 12 amino acids. Trimming took off 8 bases at V and 7 bases at J, with 14 bases between the two ends. Germline-derived CDR1 and CDR2 are LNHDA and SQIVND (reference sequence).

This chain links TRBV6-5 with TRBJ2-3; TRBD1 might be the D (5 bases). V was trimmed by 5 bases and J by 2 bases, leaving 14 bases between them. CDR1 MNHEY and CDR2 SVGAGI come from the germline V gene. This CDR3 has 15 amino acids. The CDR3 DNA sequence: TGTGCCAGCAGTCATTCTCCGGACATCACAGATACGCAGTATTTT. Protein: CASSHSPDITDTQYF.

The rearrangement uses TRBV19 and TRBJ1-1, with TRBD1 matching 7 bases. V shed 10 bases and J 5 bases; nucleotides not matched to a gene: 10. Germline CDR1 is LNHDA and CDR2 is SQIVND (reference sequence). This CDR3 comprises 13 residues. Here the CDR3 DNA reads TGTGCCACCGGGACAGTGGCGGGGACTGAAGCTTTCTTT. This gives the protein CATGTVAGTEAFF.

The gene calls are TRBV6-5 and TRBJ1-2; TRBD1 is a possible D gene (6 bases). Germline V gene data show CDR1 as MNHEY and CDR2 as SVGAGI. The ends were cut back, 7 bases at V and 13 bases at J, with 19 bases in the middle. There are 12 residues in the CDR3. In DNA, the CDR3 is TGTGCCAGCACCAACCCAAAACAGGGCACCACCTTC. Protein: CASTNPKQGTTF.

J is TRBJ1-6 and V is TRBV6-1; 11 nucleotides align to TRBD1. Germline assignment: CDR1 MNHNS and CDR2 SASEGT. The CDR3 has 16 amino acids. After removal of 3 bases from V and 6 bases from J, the junction contained 4 bases not matched to a gene. The DNA for the CDR3 is TGTGCCAGCAGTGAGCTGGACAGGGGGCCTAATTCACCCCTCCACTTT. Protein sequence: CASSELDRGPNSPLHF.

The chain uses TRBV27 and TRBJ2-5; D is perhaps TRBD1 (5 bases). Germline V gene sequence: CDR1 MNHEY, CDR2 SMNVEV (reference sequence). The CDR3 is 13 amino acids. Trimming left V 4 bases short and J 5 bases short, with 11 bases between. CDR3 amino acids: CASSYDSRETQYF. DNA of the CDR3: TGTGCCAGCAGTTACGACAGTCGGGAGACCCAGTACTTC.

DNA for the CDR3: TGTGCCAGCAGCCCCGGACAGGGGATAAATGAAAAACTGTTTTTT. It translates to CASSPGQGINEKLFF. V gene TRBV9 combines with J gene TRBJ1-4; 9 bases map to TRBD1. The CDR3 loop spans 15 amino acids. CDR1 SGDLS and CDR2 YYNGEE come from the germline V gene. Germline trimming cut 4 bases from V and 5 bases from J; bases unmatched to any gene: 6. The full variable domain, in which reference TRBV9 and TRBJ1-4 provide the parts outside the CDR3, is DSGVTQTPKHLITATGQRVTLRCSPRSGDLSVYWYQQSLDQGLQFLIQYYNGEERAKGNILERFSAQQFPDLHSELNLSSLELGDSALYFCASSPGQGINEKLFFGSGTQLSVL.

The chain has TRBV10-3 and TRBJ1-2; 7 nucleotides agree with TRBD1. Looked up from germline, CDR1 is ENHRY and CDR2 is SYGVKD. The V segment lost 0 bases and the J segment 1 base; nucleotides outside the gene matches: 5. CDR3 length: 16 residues. CDR3 sequence reads: CAISESRQGDNYGYTF. CDR3 DNA: TGTGCCATCAGTGAGTCCAGACAGGGTGATAACTATGGCTACACCTTC.

This rearrangement joins TRBV15 to TRBJ2-7, with 9 bases lining up with TRBD1. The length of the CDR3 is 14 residues. Germline loops: CDR1 LNHNV, CDR2 YYDKDF (reference sequence). Losses at the gene ends were 3 bases for V and 0 bases for J; bases not matched to a gene: 0. The CDR3 DNA reads TGTGCCACCAGCAGGGACAGGGGCTCCTACGAGCAGTACTTC. This sequence encodes CATSRDRGSYEQYF.

This chain joins TRBV5-4 and TRBJ2-1, with 8 positions matching TRBD1. CDR3 size: 15 residues. Looked up from germline, CDR1 is SGHNT and CDR2 is YYREEE (reference sequence). V gave up 0 bases and J gave up 4 bases; unmatched junction bases: 3. In nucleotides, the CDR3 is TGTGCCAGCAGCTTGGGACAGGGGATGTACAATGAGCAGTTCTTC. The encoded protein is CASSLGQGMYNEQFF. The full variable domain, with the rest looked up from reference TRBV5-4 and TRBJ2-1, is ETGVTQSPTHLIKTRGQQVTLRCSSQSGHNTVSWYQQALGQGPQFIFQYYREEENGRGNFPPRFSGLQFPNYSSELNVNALELDDSALYLCASSLGQGMYNEQFFGPGTRLTVL.

V is TRBV7-3 and J is TRBJ2-3; 8 bases fit TRBD2. J gave up 2 bases and V 5 bases, and 12 bases lay outside the gene matches. Looked up from germline, CDR1 is SGHTA and CDR2 is FQGTGA. The CDR3 is made up of 17 amino acids. CDR3 amino acids: CASSHLTGGANTDTQYF. The CDR3 nucleotides are TGTGCCAGCAGCCACCTCACGGGGGGGGCGAACACAGATACGCAGTATTTT.

The chain employs TRBV11-3 and TRBJ2-2; 9 bases line up with TRBD2. V dropped 6 bases and J dropped 4; count of bases not matched to a gene: 9. CDR1 and CDR2 from the germline V gene are SGHNT and YENEEA. The CDR3 extends over 16 amino acids. CDR3 protein: CASSTSGYLGTGELFF. The CDR3 coding sequence is TGTGCCAGCAGTACTAGCGGGTACCTGGGCACCGGGGAGCTGTTTTTT.

The rearrangement links TRBV5-1 to TRBJ1-5; D is undetermined. This CDR3 has 14 residues. The germline V gene has CDR1 SGHRS and CDR2 YFSETQ. V dropped 0 bases and J dropped 4 bases, with 8 bases sitting between them. CDR3 sequence (DNA): TGCGCCAGCAGCTTGGAAGGCCGAAATCAGCCCCAGCATTTT. Its protein is CASSLEGRNQPQHF. Complete variable domain (other parts from reference TRBV5-1 and TRBJ1-5): KAGVTQTPRYLIKTRGQQVTLSCSPISGHRSVSWYQQTPGQGLQFLFEYFSETQRNKGNFPGRFSGRQFSNSRSEMNVSTLELGDSALYLCASSLEGRNQPQHFGDGTRLSIL.